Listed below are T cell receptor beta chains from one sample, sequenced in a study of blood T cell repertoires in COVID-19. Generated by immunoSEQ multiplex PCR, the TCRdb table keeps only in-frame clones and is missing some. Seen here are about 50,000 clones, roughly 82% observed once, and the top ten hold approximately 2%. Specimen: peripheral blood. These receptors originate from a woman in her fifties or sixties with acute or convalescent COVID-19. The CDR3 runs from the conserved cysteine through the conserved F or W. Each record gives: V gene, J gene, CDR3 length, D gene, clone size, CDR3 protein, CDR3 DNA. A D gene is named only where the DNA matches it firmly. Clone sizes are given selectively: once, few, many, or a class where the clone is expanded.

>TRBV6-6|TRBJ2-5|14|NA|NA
CASTPGSTGETQYF
TGTGCCAGCACCCCCGGTAGCACCGGAGAGACCCAGTACTTC
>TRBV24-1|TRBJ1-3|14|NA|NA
CATSDFRAGNTIYF
TGTGCCACCAGTGATTTCAGGGCTGGAAACACCATATATTTT
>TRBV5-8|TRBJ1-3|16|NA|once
CASSSEMGAPGNTIYF
TGTGCCAGCAGCTCGGAAATGGGGGCACCTGGAAACACCATATATTTT
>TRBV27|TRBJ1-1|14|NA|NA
CASSLPGDNTEAFF
TGTGCCAGCAGTTTACCAGGGGATAACACTGAAGCTTTCTTT
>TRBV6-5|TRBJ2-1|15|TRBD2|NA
CASSYSAGGTKEQFF
TGTGCCAGCAGTTACTCGGCGGGAGGAACTAAAGAGCAGTTCTTC
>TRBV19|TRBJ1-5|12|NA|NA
CASSIGVGPQHF
TGTGCCAGTAGTATAGGAGTCGGGCCCCAGCATTTT
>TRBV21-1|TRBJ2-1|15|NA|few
CASSAGLASYNEQFF
TGTGCCAGCAGCGCGGGACTAGCTTCCTACAATGAGCAGTTCTTC
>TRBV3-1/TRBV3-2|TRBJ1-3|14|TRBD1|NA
CASSVRQGVYTIYF
TGTGCCAGCAGCGTGCGACAGGGGGTTTACACCATATATTTT
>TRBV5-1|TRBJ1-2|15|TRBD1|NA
CASSSFLSGTGPYTF
TGCGCCAGCAGCTCATTTCTCTCCGGGACAGGGCCTTACACCTTC
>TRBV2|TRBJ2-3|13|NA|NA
CASSVGSTDTQYF
TGTGCCAGCAGTGTCGGTAGCACAGATACGCAGTATTTT
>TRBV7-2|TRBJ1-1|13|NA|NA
CASSLARGGEAFF
TGTGCCAGCAGCTTAGCAAGGGGAGGTGAAGCTTTCTTT
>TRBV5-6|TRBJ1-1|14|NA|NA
CASSRGFMNTEAFF
TGTGCCAGCAGCCGAGGATTCATGAACACTGAAGCTTTCTTT
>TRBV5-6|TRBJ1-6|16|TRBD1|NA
CASSLNQGTANSPLHF
TGTGCCAGCAGCTTGAATCAGGGGACAGCAAATTCACCCCTCCACTTT
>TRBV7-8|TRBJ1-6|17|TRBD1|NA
CASSATGGARNNSPLHF
TGTGCCAGCAGCGCAACAGGGGGCGCGCGAAATAATTCACCCCTCCACTTT
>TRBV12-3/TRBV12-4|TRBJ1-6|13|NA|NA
CASSLREGSPLHF
TGTGCCAGCAGTTTAAGGGAGGGTTCACCCCTCCACTTT
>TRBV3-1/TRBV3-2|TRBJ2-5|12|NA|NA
CASRQGHATQYF
TGTGCCAGCAGGCAGGGCCACGCGACCCAGTACTTC
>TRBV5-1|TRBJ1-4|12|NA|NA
CASSSSNEKLFF
TGCGCCAGCAGCTCCTCTAATGAAAAACTGTTTTTT
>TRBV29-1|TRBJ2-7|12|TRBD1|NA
CSVVGTGYEQYF
TGCAGCGTTGTGGGGACAGGCTACGAGCAGTACTTC
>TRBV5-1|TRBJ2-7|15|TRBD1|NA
CASSSGTGGSYEQYF
TGCGCCAGCAGTTCCGGGACAGGGGGCAGCTACGAGCAGTACTTC
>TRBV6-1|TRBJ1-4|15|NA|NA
CASSETLAPGEKLFF
TGTGCCAGCAGTGAAACGCTAGCCCCTGGAGAAAAACTGTTTTTT
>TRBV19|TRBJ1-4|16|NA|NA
CASSRSTRATNEKLFF
TGTGCCAGTAGCCGAAGTACGCGAGCGACTAATGAAAAACTGTTTTTT
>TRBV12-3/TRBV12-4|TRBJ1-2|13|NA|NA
CASGQGPNYGYTF
TGTGCCAGCGGCCAGGGCCCCAACTATGGCTACACCTTC
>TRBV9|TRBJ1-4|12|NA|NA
CASGRRGEKLFF
TGTGCCAGCGGCCGTAGGGGTGAAAAACTGTTTTTT
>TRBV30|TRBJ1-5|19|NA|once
CAWSVATGTYRLRNQPQHF
TGTGCCTGGAGTGTAGCCACTGGGACATATAGATTGAGGAATCAGCCCCAGCATTTT
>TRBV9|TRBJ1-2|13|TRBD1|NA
CASSSTGLYGYTF
TGTGCCAGCAGCTCGACAGGGTTGTATGGCTACACCTTC
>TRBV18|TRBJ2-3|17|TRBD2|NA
CASSPPGLAGGTDTQYF
TGTGCCAGCTCACCACCGGGACTAGCGGGGGGCACAGATACGCAGTATTTT
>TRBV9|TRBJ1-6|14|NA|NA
CASSLQGSNSPLHF
TGTGCCAGCAGCCTACAGGGAAGCAATTCACCCCTCCACTTT
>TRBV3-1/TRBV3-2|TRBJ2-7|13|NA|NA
CASSRTANYEQYF
TGTGCCAGCAGTCGGACAGCCAATTACGAGCAGTACTTC
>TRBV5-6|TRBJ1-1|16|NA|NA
CASSLGHKERGTEAFF
TGTGCCAGCAGCTTGGGTCATAAGGAGCGGGGTACTGAAGCTTTCTTT
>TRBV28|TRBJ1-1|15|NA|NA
CASSPVGGRNTEAFF
TGTGCCAGCAGTCCCGTGGGGGGGAGGAACACTGAAGCTTTCTTT